The 26 T cell receptor beta chains presented below share a single source sample, sequenced in a study of CD8 T cells in ankylosing spondylitis. TCRdb independently ran MiXCR on the 5' RACE reads; one entry per CDR3 protein. The sample includes 350,000 or so distinct CDR3 sequences, 11% seen only once; the top ten take roughly 9.1%. The sequencing input was blood, either unsorted or a sorted T cell fraction (not recorded which). The source of these receptors is a female donor with ankylosing spondylitis or in good health (not recorded which).

This clonotype was counted between two and nine times. The chain carries TRBV11-2 and TRBJ2-7; TRBD2 might be the D (5 bases). CDR1 and CDR2 (germline): SGHAT, FQNNGV. CDR3 length: 13 amino acids. The V and J ends lost 1 base and 5 bases respectively, with 9 bases between them. The CDR3 DNA reads TGTGCCAGCAGCTTAGCGGCGGGCAACGAGCAGTACTTC. Its protein product is CASSLAAGNEQYF.

There are many counts of this clonotype. The chain is built from TRBV10-3 and TRBJ2-1; TRBD1 is a possible D gene (5 bases). The CDR3 totals 13 residues. Trimming left V 2 bases short and J 6 bases short, with 8 bases between. Looked up from germline, CDR1 is ENHRY and CDR2 is SYGVKD. CDR3 DNA: TGTGCCATCAGTGAGGACAGTGTCAATGAGCAGTTCTTC. Protein: CAISEDSVNEQFF.

The chain joins TRBV2 to TRBJ2-3; 8 bases fit TRBD2. J lost 5 bases, V lost 4 bases, and 11 bases had no gene match. The CDR3 extends over 16 amino acids. The germline CDR1 and CDR2 sequences are SNHLY and FYNNEI. CDR3 sequence reads: CASSGIAGLGGDTQYF. The CDR3 DNA sequence: TGTGCCAGCAGTGGAATAGCGGGGCTGGGTGGAGATACGCAGTATTTT.

CDR3 loop: CASSPQGLVGELFF. CDR3 DNA: TGTGCCAGTAGTCCTCAAGGACTAGTCGGGGAGCTGTTTTTT. The chain recombines TRBV19 with TRBJ2-2; TRBD2 matches at 7 bases. Germline loops: CDR1 LNHDA, CDR2 SQIVND (reference sequence). This CDR3 has 14 residues. Unmatched junction bases numbered 7, after V lost 5 bases and J lost 7 bases.

This clonotype was recorded a few times. The chain has TRBV12-3 or TRBV12-4 and TRBJ1-6; D unresolved. Between the trimmed V and J ends, which lost 7 bases and 7 bases, there was a span of 14 bases. The CDR3 has 14 amino acids. CDR3 sequence reads: CASKGQTINSPLHF. For the CDR3, the DNA is TGTGCCAGCAAAGGGCAGACGATAAATTCACCCCTCCACTTT.

This clonotype was picked up many times. The chain carries TRBV20-1 and TRBJ1-5, with a weak D call TRBD1 (5 bases). The CDR3 totals 16 residues. With 5 bases removed from V and 4 bases from J, the gap between germline ends came to 21 bases. Germline V gene data show CDR1 as DFQATT and CDR2 as SNEGSKA (reference sequence). The CDR3, as DNA: TGCAGTGCTGAAGTTGGGGGTTCGGGTAGAAATCAGCCCCAGCATTTT. This gives the protein CSAEVGGSGRNQPQHF.

This clonotype has a count of ten or more. This chain links TRBV7-2 with TRBJ1-1; the match to TRBD1 covers 7 bases. The CDR3 consists of 15 residues. The germline gives CDR1 SGHTA, CDR2 FQGNSA. Losses at the gene ends were 8 bases for V and 5 bases for J; bases not matched to a gene: 14. CDR3 nucleotides: TGTGCCAGCCCTAGATCCAGGGGGGGGGGGACTGAAGCTTTCTTT. Translated, it gives CASPRSRGGGTEAFF.

This clonotype was seen repeatedly, ten times or more. This rearrangement joins TRBV28 to TRBJ2-1, with TRBD2 matching over 7 bases. Trimming at V came to 6 bases and at J to 8 bases, leaving 7 bases not matched to a gene. The CDR3 has 13 residues. Germline loops: CDR1 MDHEN, CDR2 SYDVKM. CDR3 residues: CASRGQREHEQFF. DNA for the CDR3: TGTGCCAGCAGAGGCCAGCGGGAACATGAGCAGTTCTTC.

Many counts were recorded for this clonotype. V usage is TRBV5-1 and J usage is TRBJ2-1, with D maybe TRBD2 (7 bases). The V end lost 4 bases, the J end lost 3 bases, and 14 bases lay between the germline ends. The CDR3 is made up of 15 amino acids. The V gene's germline CDR1 is SGHRS and CDR2 YFSETQ. CDR3 region: CASSRPGGVYNEQFF. The CDR3 nucleotides read TGCGCCAGCAGCCGTCCGGGGGGCGTCTACAATGAGCAGTTCTTC. The full variable domain, in which reference TRBV5-1 and TRBJ2-1 provide the parts outside the CDR3, is KAGVTQTPRYLIKTRGQQVTLSCSPISGHRSVSWYQQTPGQGLQFLFEYFSETQRNKGNFPGRFSGRQFSNSRSEMNVSTLELGDSALYLCASSRPGGVYNEQFFGPGTRLTVL.

The V and J genes are TRBV24-1 and TRBJ2-1; D gene uncertain. Trimming shortened V by 6 bases and J by 4 bases, and 12 bases separated the two germline ends. From germline, CDR1 is KGHDR and CDR2 SFDVKD. CDR3 length: 14 amino acids. The CDR3 DNA sequence: TGTGCCACCAGTTCTCGAGAGCTTTACAATGAGCAGTTCTTC. Translating it yields CATSSRELYNEQFF.

This clonotype was recorded at least ten times. The gene calls are TRBV5-1 and TRBJ1-1, with D uncertain. V lost 7 bases to trimming and J lost 0 bases, with 13 bases between them. This CDR3 contains 14 residues. CDR1 SGHRS and CDR2 YFSETQ come from the germline V gene. CDR3 coding DNA: TGCGCCAGCGCCGACGGAGGACTGAACACTGAAGCTTTCTTT. Translation: CASADGGLNTEAFF.

In this sample, this clonotype turned up many times. The chain is built from TRBV7-2 and TRBJ2-7; TRBD2 matches at 7 bases. Germline V gives CDR1 SGHTA, CDR2 FQGNSA. The CDR3 has 15 residues. V shed 4 bases, J shed 2 bases, and the junction held 8 bases outside the gene matches. CDR3 coding DNA: TGTGCCAGCAGCTCCAAGCGGGACTACACCTACGAGCAGTACTTC. This codes for CASSSKRDYTYEQYF.

This clonotype was seen ten or more times. The chain links TRBV5-1 to TRBJ2-2; D may be TRBD2 (6 bases). Germline CDR1 SGHRS, CDR2 YFSETQ. The CDR3 extends over 16 amino acids. Trimming pared 3 bases from V and 6 bases from J, leaving 18 bases between. For the CDR3, the DNA is TGCGCCAGCAGCTCCCTTGTGGGGGGATCAGCCGGGGAGCTGTTTTTT. This sequence encodes CASSSLVGGSAGELFF.

The V call is TRBV7-9, the J call TRBJ2-1; D is tentatively TRBD1 or TRBD2 (5 bases each). The CDR3 extends over 15 amino acids. V shed 4 bases and J shed 8 bases, with 18 bases lying between them. Germline loops: CDR1 SEHNR, CDR2 FQNEAQ (reference sequence). The CDR3 reads CASSSGRLEPDEQFF. The CDR3 DNA is TGTGCCAGCAGCTCGGGACGGCTAGAGCCGGATGAGCAGTTCTTC. Full variable domain (rest looked up from reference TRBV7-9 and TRBJ2-1): DTGVSQNPRHKITKRGQNVTFRCDPISEHNRLYWYRQTLGQGPEFLTYFQNEAQLEKSRLLSDRFSAERPKGSFSTLEIQRTEQGDSAMYLCASSSGRLEPDEQFFGPGTRLTVL.

The chain recombines TRBV12-3 or TRBV12-4 with TRBJ2-4, with D perhaps TRBD1 or TRBD2 (5 bases each). V lost 1 base to trimming and J lost 6 bases, with 13 bases between them. This CDR3 spans 15 amino acids. CDR3: CASSLGDGNANIQYF. DNA of the CDR3: TGTGCCAGCAGTTTAGGGGACGGGAACGCAAACATTCAGTACTTC.

This clonotype was counted ten times or more. This rearrangement joins TRBV6-5 to TRBJ2-5; no clear D. Germline V lookup: CDR1 MNHEY, CDR2 SVGAGI. This CDR3 has 16 residues. Trimming stripped 2 bases from V and 2 bases from J, with 15 bases between. The CDR3 spells CASSYTGRMQQETQYF. CDR3 DNA: TGTGCCAGCAGTTACACCGGTCGGATGCAGCAAGAGACCCAGTACTTC.

V usage is TRBV2 and J usage is TRBJ2-5; weak D call: TRBD1 (5 bases). The ends were cut back, 7 bases at V and 5 bases at J, with 11 bases in the middle. Germline CDR1 is SNHLY and CDR2 is FYNNEI. The CDR3 sequence is 12 residues long. The DNA of the CDR3 is TGTGCCAGCAATCAGAAGGGGGAGACCCAGTACTTC. As protein: CASNQKGETQYF.

A few counts support this clonotype. This chain links TRBV7-9 with TRBJ1-2, with D unclear. Trimming cost V 5 bases and J 2 bases, with 12 bases left between them. The germline V gene has CDR1 SEHNR and CDR2 FQNEAQ (reference sequence). The CDR3 extends over 14 amino acids. The CDR3: CASSPLTGNYGYTF. The DNA of the CDR3 is TGTGCCAGCAGCCCTTTGACCGGGAACTATGGCTACACCTTC.

This clonotype was picked up many times. The chain is built from TRBV7-2 and TRBJ1-6; TRBD1 matches 8 bases. V gave up 9 bases and J gave up 9 bases; unmatched junction bases: 10. The germline V gene has CDR1 SGHTA and CDR2 FQGNSA. The CDR3 has 14 amino acids. CDR3 region: CASSQGVGGSPLHF. Here the CDR3 DNA reads TGTGCCAGTTCACAGGGGGTGGGGGGTTCACCCCTCCACTTT.

This clonotype was picked up a small number of times. This chain connects TRBV7-9 to TRBJ2-7; 12 bases are shared with TRBD2. The CDR3 has 15 residues. From germline, CDR1 is SEHNR and CDR2 FQNEAQ (reference sequence). The ends lost 5 bases at V and 0 bases at J; junction bases unmatched: 2. The CDR3, as DNA: TGTGCCAGCAGCCTGACTAGCGGGGGCTCCTACGAGCAGTACTTC. It specifies CASSLTSGGSYEQYF.

This clonotype was counted ten times or more. The genes are TRBV4-3 and TRBJ1-2; D perhaps matches TRBD1 (6 bases). With 5 bases removed from V and 4 bases from J, the gap between germline ends came to 8 bases. CDR1 and CDR2 (germline): LGHNA, YSLEER. This CDR3 is 12 amino acids long. CDR3 residues: CASSTQGYGYTF. CDR3 coding DNA: TGCGCCAGCAGCACACAGGGCTATGGCTACACCTTC.

This clonotype has a count of ten or more. This chain joins TRBV2 and TRBJ1-2; D possibly corresponds to TRBD1 (5 bases). CDR1 is SNHLY, CDR2 FYNNEI, per germline. The CDR3 is made up of 14 amino acids. With 7 bases removed from V and 0 bases from J, the gap between germline ends came to 12 bases. The DNA of the CDR3 is TGTGCCAGCATGGGGCCAGAGCCTAACTATGGCTACACCTTC. Its translation is CASMGPEPNYGYTF.

This clonotype was counted at least ten times. The genes are TRBV12-3 or TRBV12-4 and TRBJ2-2; no definite D call. V gave up 3 bases and J gave up 6 bases, with 8 bases separating them. The CDR3 consists of 13 residues. CDR3 coding DNA: TGTGCCAGCAGTTTCTTGACGGCCGGGGAGCTGTTTTTT. Translation: CASSFLTAGELFF.

The sample holds many counts of this clonotype. V and J are TRBV7-9 and TRBJ2-5, with 12 bases aligning to TRBD2. V trimming: 6 bases; J trimming: 5 bases; junction bases outside the gene matches: 7. Germline CDR1 is SEHNR and CDR2 is FQNEAQ (reference sequence). This CDR3 has 15 residues. CDR3 region: CASSTPSGGAETQYF. The CDR3 nucleotides are TGTGCCAGCAGTACCCCTAGCGGGGGGGCCGAGACCCAGTACTTC.

Comment on this clonotype: A much larger clone lies a single base off, so this may be a read error. The chain has TRBV4-3 and TRBJ1-1; D perhaps matches TRBD1 (6 bases). Looked up from germline, CDR1 is LGHNA and CDR2 is YSLEER. The CDR3 contains 14 residues. The V gene lost 5 bases and the J gene lost 4 bases, with 14 bases spanning the gap. The CDR3 spells CASSNRAGITEAFF. CDR3 nucleotides: TGCGCCAGCAGCAACAGGGCGGGGATCACTGAAGCTTTCTTT.

This clonotype has a count of ten or more. The V call is TRBV28, the J call TRBJ2-1; the D call may be TRBD1 or TRBD2 (6 bases each). Between the trimmed V and J ends, which lost 2 bases and 3 bases, there was a span of 11 bases. The V gene's germline CDR1 is MDHEN and CDR2 SYDVKM. This CDR3 region has 15 residues. The CDR3: CASSLMGGGYNEQFF. CDR3 sequence (DNA): TGTGCCAGCAGTTTAATGGGGGGCGGCTACAATGAGCAGTTCTTC.